This T cell receptor beta chain is from a study of T cell responses to AZD1222 COVID-19 vaccine. TCRdb keeps only in-frame clones here, not all; method: immunoSEQ multiplex PCR. The sample yields around 110,000 clones, approximately 93% seen once. Notes on this clone: Antigen: not known.

The CDR3 runs 15 residues. V dropped 6 bases and J dropped 9; count of bases not matched to a gene: 10. Germline V gives CDR1 MNHEY, CDR2 SVGAGI. Study results and caveats: Spike-specific TCR breadth and depth rose after two AZD1222 doses. Unmutated regions of variants are reportedly targeted by nearly half of spike-specific TCRs.

The material was peripheral blood, obtained on day 0 of AZD1222 vaccination. The rearrangement uses TRBV6-5 and TRBJ2-7, with 14 bases lining up with TRBD2. This sequence originates from an adult in good health. CDR3 region: CASRAGLAGANAQYF. The CDR3, as DNA: TGTGCCAGCAGGGCGGGACTAGCGGGAGCTAATGCGCAGTACTTC.